This T cell receptor (beta chain) comes out of a study of T cell responses to AZD1222 COVID-19 vaccine. Points on this clone: What it recognizes is unknown.

The CDR3 runs to 12 residues. The V and J ends lost 1 base and 10 bases respectively, with 11 bases between them. CDR1 and CDR2 from the germline V gene are SQVTM and ANQGSEA. Overall study results and limits: Without day 14 samples, only post-peak T cell repertoires were studied. Among vaccine-associated CD4 TCRs, coverage spanned spike, with dominance at 160-218 and 743-854.

Assay: immunoSEQ multiplex PCR; the TCRdb copy retains only in-frame clones and omits some. This sample has around 150,000 clones; roughly 92% occur once, and the top ten carry 4%. The TCR sequence derives from an adult who received the AZD1222 COVID-19 vaccine. V is TRBV29-1 and J is TRBJ2-1; D unclear. Sequencing used peripheral blood, obtained 28 days after the second AZD1222 dose. CDR3 sequence (DNA): TGCAGCGTTGAAGGACTTGGAAGGGAGCAGTTCTTC. Residues: CSVEGLGREQFF.